Presented here are 5 T cell receptor beta chains from one specimen sequenced in a study of OX40 agonist ivuxolimab in advanced cancers. The table came from immunoSEQ multiplex PCR; TCRdb's copy has only in-frame clones and leaves some out. The data contain tens of thousands of clones, 80% to 90% of them singletons. This specimen was CD4+ or CD8+ T cells sorted from blood, taken in a trial of the OX40 agonist ivuxolimab. The receptors here all came from an adult with an advanced solid tumor such as melanoma, head and neck, liver or kidney cancer.

The rearrangement uses TRBV9 and TRBJ2-2; TRBD2 aligns across 9 bases. The ends lost 0 bases at V and 6 bases at J; junction bases unmatched: 6. The CDR3 loop spans 16 amino acids. In germline, CDR1 is SGDLS, CDR2 YYNGEE. The DNA of the CDR3 is TGTGCCAGCAGCGTAGAAGGGCTAGCGGGGTCCGGGGAGCTGTTTTTT. Translation: CASSVEGLAGSGELFF.

This sequence joins TRBV27 and TRBJ2-3; TRBD2 matches at 9 bases. From germline, CDR1 is MNHEY and CDR2 SMNVEV (reference sequence). J was trimmed by 2 bases and V by 0 bases; bases with no gene match: 6. The CDR3 is 17 residues long. The CDR3 loop reads CASSLSALAGTTDTQYF. CDR3 DNA: TGTGCCAGCAGTTTATCGGCCCTAGCGGGAACCACAGATACGCAGTATTTT.

CDR3 in amino acids: CASSEPAGGNQPQHF. CDR3 nucleotide sequence: TGTGCCAGCAGTGAACCGGCAGGGGGCAATCAGCCCCAGCATTTT. The chain carries TRBV6-1 and TRBJ1-5; tentative D call: TRBD1 (6 bases). The CDR3 is made up of 15 amino acids. The germline V and J ends were trimmed by 2 bases and 2 bases, with 10 bases remaining between them. Per germline, CDR1 MNHNS and CDR2 SASEGT.

The chain couples TRBV27 to TRBJ1-1; D call uncertain. The ends were cut back, 5 bases at V and 7 bases at J, with 17 bases in the middle. Germline loops: CDR1 MNHEY, CDR2 SMNVEV (reference sequence). The CDR3 runs to 14 residues. The CDR3 region is CASSPFGEWSEAFF. Here the CDR3 DNA reads TGTGCCAGCAGTCCCTTCGGGGAATGGAGTGAAGCTTTCTTT.

The chain has TRBV2 and TRBJ2-5; D remains ambiguous. Germline lookup yields CDR1 SNHLY and CDR2 FYNNEI. The germline V and J ends were trimmed by 7 bases and 1 base, with 10 bases remaining between them. The CDR3 has 13 residues. The CDR3 loop is CASKKEAQETQYF. Here the CDR3 DNA reads TGTGCCAGCAAGAAAGAAGCCCAAGAGACCCAGTACTTC.